The 4 T cell receptor beta chains listed next were all sequenced from one sample in a study of blood T cell repertoires in COVID-19. Using immunoSEQ multiplex PCR, the repertoire was profiled, and TCRdb retains in-frame clones only, with some absent. Here the sample spans 150,000 to 180,000 clones, about 80% being singletons. Input material: peripheral blood. Receptor source: a woman in her sixties with COVID-19, enrolled during active disease.

The gene calls are TRBV19 and TRBJ1-2; 7 bases match TRBD1. V was pared by 3 bases and J by 4 bases, with 2 bases of the junction left unmatched. This CDR3 comprises 13 residues. Per germline, CDR1 LNHDA and CDR2 SQIVND (reference sequence). CDR3: CASSMTGLYGYTF. CDR3 sequence (DNA): TGTGCCAGTAGTATGACAGGGCTCTATGGCTACACCTTC.

The chain combines TRBV9 with TRBJ1-1; TRBD1 might be the D (6 bases). CDR3 size: 14 residues. Germline values: CDR1 SGDLS, CDR2 YYNGEE. V lost 3 bases to trimming and J lost 0 bases, with 9 bases between them. CDR3 nucleotide sequence: TGTGCCAGCAGCGCCACAGGGTTGAACACTGAAGCTTTCTTT. Encoded protein: CASSATGLNTEAFF.

This clone showed up just once. The chain couples TRBV27 to TRBJ2-3; TRBD1 is a possible D gene (5 bases). Trimming cost V 2 bases and J 5 bases, with 11 bases left between them. From germline, CDR1 is MNHEY and CDR2 SMNVEV (reference sequence). The CDR3 consists of 14 residues. The CDR3 region is CASSLRQGIDTQYF. As DNA, the CDR3 is TGTGCCAGCAGTTTAAGGCAGGGTATAGATACGCAGTATTTT.

Only one count was recorded for this clone. The chain combines TRBV5-4 with TRBJ2-2, with D perhaps matching TRBD2 (6 bases). The CDR3 is 16 residues long. In germline, CDR1 is SGHNT, CDR2 YYREEE (reference sequence). V was clipped by 0 bases and J by 4 bases, with 13 bases between them. As DNA, the CDR3 is TGTGCCAGCAGCTTGGGAGTGGCGGGGCGCACCGGGGAGCTGTTTTTT. Translation: CASSLGVAGRTGELFF.